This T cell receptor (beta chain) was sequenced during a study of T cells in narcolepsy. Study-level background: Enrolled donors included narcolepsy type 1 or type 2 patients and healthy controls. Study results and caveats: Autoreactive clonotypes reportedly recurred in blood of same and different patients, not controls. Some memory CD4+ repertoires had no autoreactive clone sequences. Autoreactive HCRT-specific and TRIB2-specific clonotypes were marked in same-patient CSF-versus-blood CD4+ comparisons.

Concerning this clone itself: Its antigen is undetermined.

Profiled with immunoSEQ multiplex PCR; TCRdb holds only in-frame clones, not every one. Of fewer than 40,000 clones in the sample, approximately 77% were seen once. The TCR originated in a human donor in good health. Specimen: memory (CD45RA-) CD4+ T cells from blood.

This chain's CDR3 is CASSATNPDYGYTF. The CDR3 DNA is TGTGCCAGCAGCGCCACCAACCCCGACTATGGCTACACCTTC. The V call is TRBV4-2, the J call TRBJ1-2; D is ambiguous. The CDR3 has 14 amino acids. Germline values: CDR1 LGHNA, CDR2 YNFKEQ. Trimming left V 5 bases short and J 3 bases short, with 13 bases between.